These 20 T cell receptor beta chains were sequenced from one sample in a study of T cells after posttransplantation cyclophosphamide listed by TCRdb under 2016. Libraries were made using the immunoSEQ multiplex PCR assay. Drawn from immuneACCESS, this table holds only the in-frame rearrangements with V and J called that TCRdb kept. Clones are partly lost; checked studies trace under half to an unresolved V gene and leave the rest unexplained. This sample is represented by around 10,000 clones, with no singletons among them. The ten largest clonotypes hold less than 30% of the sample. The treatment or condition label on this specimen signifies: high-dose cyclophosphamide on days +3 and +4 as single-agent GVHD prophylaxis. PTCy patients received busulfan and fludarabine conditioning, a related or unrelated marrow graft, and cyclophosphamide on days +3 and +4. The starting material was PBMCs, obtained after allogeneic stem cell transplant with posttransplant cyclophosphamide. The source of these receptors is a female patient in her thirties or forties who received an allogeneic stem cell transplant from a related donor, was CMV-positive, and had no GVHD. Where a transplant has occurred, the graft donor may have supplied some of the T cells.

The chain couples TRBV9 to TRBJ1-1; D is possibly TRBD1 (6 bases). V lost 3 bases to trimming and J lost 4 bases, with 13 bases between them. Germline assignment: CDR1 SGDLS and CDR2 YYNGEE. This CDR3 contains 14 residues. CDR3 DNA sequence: TGTGCCAGCAGCGCCCGTGGAGGGGGCACTGAAGCTTTCTTT. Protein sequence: CASSARGGGTEAFF.

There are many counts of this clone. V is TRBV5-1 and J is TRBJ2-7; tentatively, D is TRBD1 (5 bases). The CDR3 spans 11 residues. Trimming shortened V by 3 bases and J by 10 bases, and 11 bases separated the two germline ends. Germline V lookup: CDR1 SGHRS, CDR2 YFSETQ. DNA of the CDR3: TGCGCCAGCAGCTCCGGTGGGGCTCAGTACTTC. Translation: CASSSGGAQYF. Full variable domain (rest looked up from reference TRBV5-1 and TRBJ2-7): KAGVTQTPRYLIKTRGQQVTLSCSPISGHRSVSWYQQTPGQGLQFLFEYFSETQRNKGNFPGRFSGRQFSNSRSEMNVSTLELGDSALYLCASSSGGAQYFGPGTRLTVT.

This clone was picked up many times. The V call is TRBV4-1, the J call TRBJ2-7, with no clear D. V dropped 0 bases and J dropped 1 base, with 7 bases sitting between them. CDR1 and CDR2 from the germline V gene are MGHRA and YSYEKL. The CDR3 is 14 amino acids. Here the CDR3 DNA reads TGCGCCAGCAGCCAAGAGTACGGGTCCTACGAGCAGTACTTC. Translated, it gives CASSQEYGSYEQYF.

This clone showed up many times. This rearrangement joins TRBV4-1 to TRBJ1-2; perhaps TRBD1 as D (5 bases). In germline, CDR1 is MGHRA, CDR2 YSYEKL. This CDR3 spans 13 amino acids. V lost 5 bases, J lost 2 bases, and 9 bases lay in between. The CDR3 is CASSSDTNYGYTF. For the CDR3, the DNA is TGCGCCAGCAGCTCGGACACAAACTATGGCTACACCTTC.

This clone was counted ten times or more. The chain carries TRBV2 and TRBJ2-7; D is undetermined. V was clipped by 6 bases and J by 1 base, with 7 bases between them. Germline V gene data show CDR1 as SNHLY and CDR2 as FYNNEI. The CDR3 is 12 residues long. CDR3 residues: CASSLYSYEQYF. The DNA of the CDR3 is TGTGCCAGCAGCCTTTATTCCTACGAGCAGTACTTC.

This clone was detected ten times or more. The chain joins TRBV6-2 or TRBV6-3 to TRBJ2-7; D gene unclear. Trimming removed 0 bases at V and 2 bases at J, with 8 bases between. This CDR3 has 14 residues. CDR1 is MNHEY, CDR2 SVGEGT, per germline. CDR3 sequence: CASSYSASTYEQYF. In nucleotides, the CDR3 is TGTGCCAGCAGTTACTCGGCCTCCACCTACGAGCAGTACTTC.

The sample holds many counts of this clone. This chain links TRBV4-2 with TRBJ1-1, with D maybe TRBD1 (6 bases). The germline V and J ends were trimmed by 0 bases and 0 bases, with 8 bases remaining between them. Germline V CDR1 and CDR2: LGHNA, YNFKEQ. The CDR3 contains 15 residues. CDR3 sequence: CASSQERGMNTEAFF. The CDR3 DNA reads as TGTGCCAGCAGCCAAGAGAGGGGGATGAACACTGAAGCTTTCTTT.

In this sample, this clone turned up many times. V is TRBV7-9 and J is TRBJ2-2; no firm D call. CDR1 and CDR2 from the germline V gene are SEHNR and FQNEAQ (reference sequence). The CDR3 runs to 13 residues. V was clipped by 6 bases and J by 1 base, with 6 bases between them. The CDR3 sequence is CASSSKNTGELFF. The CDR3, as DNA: TGTGCCAGCAGTTCTAAGAACACCGGGGAGCTGTTTTTT.

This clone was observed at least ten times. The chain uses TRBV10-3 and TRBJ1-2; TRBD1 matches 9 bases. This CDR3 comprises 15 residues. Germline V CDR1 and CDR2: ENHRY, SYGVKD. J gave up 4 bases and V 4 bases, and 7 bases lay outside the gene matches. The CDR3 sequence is CAISGGQGRGYGYTF. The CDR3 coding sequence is TGTGCCATCAGTGGGGGACAGGGAAGGGGCTATGGCTACACCTTC.

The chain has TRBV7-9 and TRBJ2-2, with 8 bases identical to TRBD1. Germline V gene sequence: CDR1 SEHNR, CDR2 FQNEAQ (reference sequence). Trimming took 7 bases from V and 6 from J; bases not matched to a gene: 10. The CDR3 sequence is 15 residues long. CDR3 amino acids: CASISTGVGAGELFF. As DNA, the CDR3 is TGTGCCAGCATATCGACAGGGGTTGGGGCCGGGGAGCTGTTTTTT.

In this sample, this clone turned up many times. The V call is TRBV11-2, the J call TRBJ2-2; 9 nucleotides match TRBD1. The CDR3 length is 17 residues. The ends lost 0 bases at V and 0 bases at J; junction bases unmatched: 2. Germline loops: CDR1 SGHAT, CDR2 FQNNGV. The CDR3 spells CASSLEGTGTNTGELFF. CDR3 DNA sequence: TGTGCCAGCAGCTTAGAGGGGACAGGGACGAACACCGGGGAGCTGTTTTTT.

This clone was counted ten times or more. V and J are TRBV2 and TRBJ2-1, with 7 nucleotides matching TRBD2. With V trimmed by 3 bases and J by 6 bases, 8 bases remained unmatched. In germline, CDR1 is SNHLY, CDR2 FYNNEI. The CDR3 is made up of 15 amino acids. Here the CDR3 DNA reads TGTGCCAGCAGTGATCCCAGGGAGGGTTTCAATGAGCAGTTCTTC. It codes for CASSDPREGFNEQFF.

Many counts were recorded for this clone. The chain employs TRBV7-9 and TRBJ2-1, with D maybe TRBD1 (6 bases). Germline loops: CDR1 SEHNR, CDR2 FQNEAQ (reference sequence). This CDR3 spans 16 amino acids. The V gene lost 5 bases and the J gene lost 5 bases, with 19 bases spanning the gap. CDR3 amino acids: CASSIHGQGRNNEQFF. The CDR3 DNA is TGTGCCAGCAGCATTCACGGGCAGGGGCGGAACAATGAGCAGTTCTTC. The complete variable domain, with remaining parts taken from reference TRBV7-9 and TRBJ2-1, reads DTGVSQNPRHKITKRGQNVTFRCDPISEHNRLYWYRQTLGQGPEFLTYFQNEAQLEKSRLLSDRFSAERPKGSFSTLEIQRTEQGDSAMYLCASSIHGQGRNNEQFFGPGTRLTVL.

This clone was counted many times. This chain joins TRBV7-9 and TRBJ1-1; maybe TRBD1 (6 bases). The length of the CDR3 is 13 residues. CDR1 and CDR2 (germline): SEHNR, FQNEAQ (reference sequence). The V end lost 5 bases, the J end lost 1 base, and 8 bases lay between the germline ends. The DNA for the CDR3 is TGTGCCAGCAGCCCGGGACAGAACACTGAAGCTTTCTTT. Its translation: CASSPGQNTEAFF.

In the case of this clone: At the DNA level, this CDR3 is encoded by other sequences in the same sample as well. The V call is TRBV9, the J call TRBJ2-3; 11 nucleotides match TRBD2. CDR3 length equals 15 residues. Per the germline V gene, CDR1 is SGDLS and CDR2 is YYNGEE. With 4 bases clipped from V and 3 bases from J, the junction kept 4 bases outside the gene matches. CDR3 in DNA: TGTGCCAGCAGCAGTCTAGCGGGGGGTACAGATACGCAGTATTTT. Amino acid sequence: CASSSLAGGTDTQYF.

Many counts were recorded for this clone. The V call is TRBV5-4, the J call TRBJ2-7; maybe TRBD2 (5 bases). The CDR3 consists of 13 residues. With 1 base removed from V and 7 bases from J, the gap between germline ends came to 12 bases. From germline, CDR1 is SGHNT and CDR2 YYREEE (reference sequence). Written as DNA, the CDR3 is TGTGCCAGCAGCTTGATCCCCTCGGGGGAGCAGTACTTC. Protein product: CASSLIPSGEQYF.

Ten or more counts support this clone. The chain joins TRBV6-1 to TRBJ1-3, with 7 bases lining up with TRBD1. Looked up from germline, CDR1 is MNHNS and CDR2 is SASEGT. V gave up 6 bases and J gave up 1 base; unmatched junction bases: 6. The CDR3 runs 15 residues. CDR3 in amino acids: CASSRQGNSGNTIYF. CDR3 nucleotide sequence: TGTGCCAGCAGCCGACAGGGCAATTCTGGAAACACCATATATTTT.

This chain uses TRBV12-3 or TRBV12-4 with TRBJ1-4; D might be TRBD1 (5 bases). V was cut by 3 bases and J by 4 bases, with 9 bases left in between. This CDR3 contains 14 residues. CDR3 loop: CASSLVGLNEKLFF. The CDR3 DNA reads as TGTGCCAGCAGTTTGGTGGGACTTAATGAAAAACTGTTTTTT.

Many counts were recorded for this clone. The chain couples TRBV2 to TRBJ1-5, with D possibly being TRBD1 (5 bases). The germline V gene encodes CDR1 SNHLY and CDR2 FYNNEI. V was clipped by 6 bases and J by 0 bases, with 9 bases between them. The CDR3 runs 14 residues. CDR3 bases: TGTGCCAGCAGGAAGGGGTCTAGCAATCAGCCCCAGCATTTT. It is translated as CASRKGSSNQPQHF.

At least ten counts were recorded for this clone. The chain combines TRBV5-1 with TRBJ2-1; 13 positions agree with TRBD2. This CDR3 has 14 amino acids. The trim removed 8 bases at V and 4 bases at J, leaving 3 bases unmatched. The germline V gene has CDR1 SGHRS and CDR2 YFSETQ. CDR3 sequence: CASGTSGVYNEQFF. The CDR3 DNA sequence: TGCGCCAGTGGGACTAGCGGGGTATACAATGAGCAGTTCTTC.